Presented here are 18 T cell receptor beta chains from one specimen sequenced in a study of blood T cell repertoires in COVID-19. The method was immunoSEQ multiplex PCR; TCRdb's version includes in-frame clones alone and lacks a portion of them. The repertoire has about 99,000 clones, 80% to 90% of them found once; the top ten carry about 3.5%. Sequencing was done on a sample of peripheral blood. The source of these receptors is a human donor in a cohort sampled during active COVID-19.

CDR3 coding DNA: TGTGCCAGCAGCGTCGTCAGGGGTCACGGGGAGCTGTTTTTT. Amino acid sequence: CASSVVRGHGELFF. V and J are TRBV7-2 and TRBJ2-2, with a weak D call TRBD1 (6 bases). Looked up from germline, CDR1 is SGHTA and CDR2 is FQGNSA. The CDR3 extends over 14 amino acids. V was trimmed by 5 bases and J by 7 bases, leaving 14 bases between them.

The gene calls are TRBV9 and TRBJ2-1, with 8 bases aligning to TRBD2. V lost 0 bases, J lost 0 bases, and 5 bases stayed unmatched. Germline-derived CDR1 and CDR2 are SGDLS and YYNGEE. The CDR3 length is 17 residues. In nucleotides, the CDR3 is TGTGCCAGCAGCGTAGGGGGCGGGACTAGCTCCTACAATGAGCAGTTCTTC. Residues: CASSVGGGTSSYNEQFF.

This rearrangement joins TRBV9 to TRBJ2-4; TRBD1 is a possible D gene (6 bases). The CDR3 loop spans 14 amino acids. V lost 3 bases, J lost 4 bases, and 11 bases lay in between. Germline V gene sequence: CDR1 SGDLS, CDR2 YYNGEE. CDR3 protein: CASSAVTGKNIQYF. For the CDR3, the DNA is TGTGCCAGCAGCGCCGTAACAGGGAAAAACATTCAGTACTTC.

This clone was counted a single time. The rearrangement uses TRBV19 and TRBJ1-4, with D perhaps matching TRBD1 (5 bases). CDR3 size: 15 residues. Per germline, CDR1 LNHDA and CDR2 SQIVND (reference sequence). The V end lost 10 bases, the J end lost 0 bases, and 15 bases lay between the germline ends. The CDR3 DNA is TGTGCCACTACGGGGGGGAGTGCAACTAATGAAAAACTGTTTTTT. It encodes CATTGGSATNEKLFF. Looking up the rest from reference TRBV19 and TRBJ1-4 gives the full variable domain: DGGITQSPKYLFRKEGQNVTLSCEQNLNHDAMYWYRQDPGQGLRLIYYSQIVNDFQKGDIAEGYSVSREKKESFPLTVTSAQKNPTAFYLCATTGGSATNEKLFFGSGTQLSVL.

This clone was detected once. V gene TRBV4-3 combines with J gene TRBJ1-6; a weak D match, TRBD1 (6 bases). Germline CDR1 reads LGHNA; CDR2 reads YSLEER. The V gene lost 10 bases and the J gene lost 7 bases, with 20 bases spanning the gap. The CDR3 is 15 amino acids. This CDR3 reads CATSAGAQVNSPLHF. CDR3 DNA sequence: TGCGCCACCTCTGCAGGGGCCCAGGTGAATTCACCCCTCCACTTT.

The V call is TRBV6-5, the J call TRBJ2-5; D is possibly TRBD2 (5 bases). Germline V lookup: CDR1 MNHEY, CDR2 SVGAGI. This CDR3 has 11 amino acids. The germline V and J ends were trimmed by 5 bases and 5 bases, with 6 bases remaining between them. The CDR3 sequence is CASSRRETQYF. Written as DNA, the CDR3 is TGTGCCAGCAGTAGGAGGGAGACCCAGTACTTC.

V is TRBV28 and J is TRBJ1-1; D unresolved. Per germline, CDR1 MDHEN and CDR2 SYDVKM. Trimming took 9 bases from V and 1 from J, leaving 6 bases between them. The length of the CDR3 is 11 residues. The CDR3 region has the DNA TGTGCCAGTGGCAGGAACACTGAAGCTTTCTTT. Its translation is CASGRNTEAFF.

The chain employs TRBV12-3 or TRBV12-4 and TRBJ1-5, with D perhaps matching TRBD1 (5 bases). The germline V and J ends were trimmed by 6 bases and 10 bases, with 16 bases remaining between them. The CDR3 consists of 13 residues. CDR3 amino acids: CASSPGNFAPQHF. In nucleotides, the CDR3 is TGTGCCAGCAGCCCAGGGAATTTTGCTCCCCAGCATTTT.

This sequence joins TRBV7-3 and TRBJ2-1; D is perhaps TRBD2 (7 bases). Looked up from germline, CDR1 is SGHTA and CDR2 is FQGTGA. The CDR3 is 14 amino acids. V gave up 7 bases and J gave up 8 bases, with 18 bases separating them. The CDR3 DNA follows: TGTGCCAGCAACCTTTTTGGGGGGGCCCATGAGCAGTTCTTC. Protein sequence: CASNLFGGAHEQFF.

This clone turned up a few times. The chain joins TRBV4-2 to TRBJ2-5; 8 bases map to TRBD2. Trimming removed 0 bases from V and 4 bases from J; junction bases left unmatched: 4. Germline values: CDR1 LGHNA, CDR2 YNFKEQ. The CDR3 length is 15 residues. CDR3 in amino acids: CASSQDGGAIETQYF. CDR3 DNA sequence: TGTGCCAGCAGCCAAGACGGGGGGGCGATAGAGACCCAGTACTTC.

V is TRBV6-5 and J is TRBJ1-5; D is unresolved. V was shortened by 6 bases and J by 3 bases, with 12 bases between the two germline ends. CDR1 is MNHEY, CDR2 SVGAGI, per germline. This CDR3 region has 14 residues. The CDR3 DNA is TGTGCCAGCAGCGTCATAGCCCCCAATCAGCCCCAGCATTTT. It translates to CASSVIAPNQPQHF.

This clone was observed a few times. The chain joins TRBV5-1 to TRBJ2-1; 8 positions agree with TRBD2. The CDR3 runs 15 residues. Trimming cost V 2 bases and J 8 bases; bases outside gene matches: 9. Germline assignment: CDR1 SGHRS and CDR2 YFSETQ. Here the CDR3 reads CASSFGAGGGYEQFF. CDR3 in DNA: TGCGCCAGCAGCTTTGGTGCGGGAGGAGGCTATGAGCAGTTCTTC.

The chain carries TRBV10-3 and TRBJ2-3; D is perhaps TRBD1 (5 bases). Trimming took 4 bases from V and 0 from J, leaving 11 bases between them. Germline V CDR1 and CDR2: ENHRY, SYGVKD. The CDR3 is made up of 15 amino acids. The CDR3 region has the DNA TGTGCCATCAGTGCGGAAGGGGATAGCACAGATACGCAGTATTTT. Its protein product is CAISAEGDSTDTQYF.

This sequence joins TRBV12-3 or TRBV12-4 and TRBJ1-2; D gene uncertain. This CDR3 is 13 amino acids long. V lost 2 bases, J lost 4 bases, and 8 bases lay in between. CDR3 residues: CASSLWESYGYTF. The CDR3 DNA reads TGTGCCAGCAGTTTATGGGAGAGCTATGGCTACACCTTC.

The genes are TRBV11-2 and TRBJ2-2; D remains ambiguous. Germline lookup yields CDR1 SGHAT and CDR2 FQNNGV. CDR3 length: 15 amino acids. V was clipped by 7 bases and J by 5 bases, with 17 bases between them. Written as DNA, the CDR3 is TGTGCCAGCACCTTTCGGGTCTCTGGTACCGGGGAGCTGTTTTTT. Translated, it gives CASTFRVSGTGELFF.

The V and J genes are TRBV19 and TRBJ1-1; possible D gene TRBD1, 6 bases. Trimming left V 4 bases short and J 6 bases short, with 12 bases between. The CDR3 sequence is 13 residues long. CDR1 LNHDA and CDR2 SQIVND come from the germline V gene (reference sequence). DNA for the CDR3: TGTGCCAGTAGTACTACAGGGTCGTCTGAAGCTTTCTTT. This encodes CASSTTGSSEAFF.

The rearrangement joins TRBV18 to TRBJ1-6, with TRBD1 identical over 7 bases. V shed 6 bases and J 0 bases; nucleotides not matched to a gene: 11. This CDR3 region has 18 residues. The germline V gene encodes CDR1 KGHSH and CDR2 LQKENI. The CDR3 DNA sequence: TGTGCCAGCTCCCCGGACAGGAGTCGGGGCTCCTATAATTCACCCCTCCACTTT. Amino acids: CASSPDRSRGSYNSPLHF.

This clone has a count of ten or more. The chain combines TRBV4-1 with TRBJ1-2; no clear D gene. Trimming stripped 0 bases from V and 4 bases from J, with 6 bases between. The CDR3 length is 13 residues. Germline loops: CDR1 MGHRA, CDR2 YSYEKL. CDR3 loop: CASSQDSAYGYTF. The CDR3 nucleotides are TGCGCCAGCAGCCAAGATAGCGCCTATGGCTACACCTTC.